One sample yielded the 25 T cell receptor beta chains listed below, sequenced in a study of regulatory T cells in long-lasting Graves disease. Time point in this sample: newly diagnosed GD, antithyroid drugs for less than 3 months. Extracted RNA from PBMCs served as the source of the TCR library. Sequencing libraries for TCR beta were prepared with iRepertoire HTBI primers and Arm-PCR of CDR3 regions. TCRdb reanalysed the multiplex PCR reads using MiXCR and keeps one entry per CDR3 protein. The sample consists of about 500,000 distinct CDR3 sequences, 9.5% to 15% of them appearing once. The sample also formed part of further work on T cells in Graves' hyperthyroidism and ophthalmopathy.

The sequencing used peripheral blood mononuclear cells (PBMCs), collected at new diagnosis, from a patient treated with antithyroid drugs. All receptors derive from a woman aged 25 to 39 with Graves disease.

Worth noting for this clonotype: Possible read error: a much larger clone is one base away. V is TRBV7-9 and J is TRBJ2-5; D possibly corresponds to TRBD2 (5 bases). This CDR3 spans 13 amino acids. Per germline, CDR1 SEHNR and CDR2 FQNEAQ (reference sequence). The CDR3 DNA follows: TGTGCCAGCAGCGGGAATTTGGGAGAGACCCAGCACTTC. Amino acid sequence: CASSGNLGETQHF.

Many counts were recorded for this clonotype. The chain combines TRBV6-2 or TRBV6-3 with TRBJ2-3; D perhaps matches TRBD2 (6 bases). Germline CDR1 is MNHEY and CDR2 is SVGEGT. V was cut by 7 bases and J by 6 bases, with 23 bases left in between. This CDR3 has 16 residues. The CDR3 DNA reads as TGTGCCAGCACGGTTCTCGCTAGCGCCCGGGGGGATACGCAGTATTTT. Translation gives CASTVLASARGDTQYF.

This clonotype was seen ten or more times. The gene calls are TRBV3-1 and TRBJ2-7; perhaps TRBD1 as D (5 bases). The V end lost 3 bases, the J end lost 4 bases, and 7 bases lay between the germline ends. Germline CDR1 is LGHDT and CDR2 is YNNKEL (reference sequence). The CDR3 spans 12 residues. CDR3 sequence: CASSQGRYEQYF. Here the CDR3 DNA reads TGTGCCAGCAGCCAGGGGCGATACGAGCAGTACTTC.

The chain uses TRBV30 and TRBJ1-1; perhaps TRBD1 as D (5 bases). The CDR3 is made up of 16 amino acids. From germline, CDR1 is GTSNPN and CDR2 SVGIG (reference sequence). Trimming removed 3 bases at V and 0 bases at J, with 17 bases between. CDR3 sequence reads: CAWSPGGVRMNTEAFF. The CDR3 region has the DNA TGTGCCTGGAGCCCCGGGGGAGTTCGGATGAACACTGAAGCTTTCTTT.

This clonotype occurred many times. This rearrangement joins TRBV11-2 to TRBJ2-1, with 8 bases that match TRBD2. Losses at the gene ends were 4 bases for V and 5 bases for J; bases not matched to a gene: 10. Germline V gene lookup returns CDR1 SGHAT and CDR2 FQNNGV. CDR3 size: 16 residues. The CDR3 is CASSSLTSGTNNEQFF. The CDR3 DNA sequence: TGTGCCAGCAGCTCCCTCACTAGCGGAACTAACAATGAGCAGTTCTTC.

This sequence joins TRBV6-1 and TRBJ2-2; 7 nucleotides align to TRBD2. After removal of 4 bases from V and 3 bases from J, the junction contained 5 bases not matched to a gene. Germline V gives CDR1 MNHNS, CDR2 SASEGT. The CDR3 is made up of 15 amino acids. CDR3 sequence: CASSALADYTGELFF. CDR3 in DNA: TGTGCCAGCAGTGCGCTAGCGGATTACACCGGGGAGCTGTTTTTT.

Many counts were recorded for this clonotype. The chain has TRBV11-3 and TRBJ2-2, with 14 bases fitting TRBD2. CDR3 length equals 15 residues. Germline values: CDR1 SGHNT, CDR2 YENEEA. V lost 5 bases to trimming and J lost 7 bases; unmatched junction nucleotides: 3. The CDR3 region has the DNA TGTGCCAGCAGCCCAGGACTAGCGGGAGGCGGGGAGCTGTTTTTT. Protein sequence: CASSPGLAGGGELFF.

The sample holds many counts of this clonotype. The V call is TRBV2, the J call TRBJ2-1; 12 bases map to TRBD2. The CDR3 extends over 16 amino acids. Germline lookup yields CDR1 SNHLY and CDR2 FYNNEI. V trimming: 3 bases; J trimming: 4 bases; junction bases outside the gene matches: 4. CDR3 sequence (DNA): TGTGCCAGCAGTGAGGCTAGCGGGAGGGAGTACAATGAGCAGTTCTTC. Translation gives CASSEASGREYNEQFF.

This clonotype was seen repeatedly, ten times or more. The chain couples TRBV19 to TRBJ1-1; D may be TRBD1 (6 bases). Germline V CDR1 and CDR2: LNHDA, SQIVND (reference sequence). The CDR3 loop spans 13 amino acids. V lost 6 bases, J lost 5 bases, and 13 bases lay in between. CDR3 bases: TGTGCCAGTAGCCGAACAGGGCGAACTGAAGCTTTCTTT. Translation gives CASSRTGRTEAFF.

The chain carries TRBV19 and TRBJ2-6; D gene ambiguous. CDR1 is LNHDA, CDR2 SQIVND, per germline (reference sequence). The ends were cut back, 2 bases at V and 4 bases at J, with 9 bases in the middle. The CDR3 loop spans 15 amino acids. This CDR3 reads CASSIWSSGANVLTF. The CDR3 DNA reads TGTGCCAGTAGTATATGGTCATCGGGGGCCAACGTCCTGACTTTC.

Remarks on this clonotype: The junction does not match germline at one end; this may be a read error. The CDR3: CTSSSTRGVHEQFF. The CDR3 coding sequence is TGTACCAGCAGTTCAACCAGGGGAGTCCATGAGCAGTTCTTC. This chain links TRBV6-5 with TRBJ2-1, with TRBD1 as a possible D gene (6 bases). The CDR3 is 14 residues long. Germline CDR1 reads MNHEY; CDR2 reads SVGAGI.

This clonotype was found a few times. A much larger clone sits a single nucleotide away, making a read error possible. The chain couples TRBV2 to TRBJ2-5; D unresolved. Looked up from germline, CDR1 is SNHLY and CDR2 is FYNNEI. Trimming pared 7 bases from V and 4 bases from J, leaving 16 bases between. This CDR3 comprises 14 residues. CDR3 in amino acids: CASNVGRERETQYF. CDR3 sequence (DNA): TGTGCCAGCAATGTGGGTAGGGAACGAGAGACCCAGTACTTC.

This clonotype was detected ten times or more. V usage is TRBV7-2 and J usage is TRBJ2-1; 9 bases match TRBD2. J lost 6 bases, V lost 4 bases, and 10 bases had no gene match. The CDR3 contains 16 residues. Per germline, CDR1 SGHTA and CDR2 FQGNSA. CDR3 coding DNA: TGTGCCAGCAGCTCCCTAAGCCGTAGCGGGAGCAATGAGCAGTTCTTC. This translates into CASSSLSRSGSNEQFF.

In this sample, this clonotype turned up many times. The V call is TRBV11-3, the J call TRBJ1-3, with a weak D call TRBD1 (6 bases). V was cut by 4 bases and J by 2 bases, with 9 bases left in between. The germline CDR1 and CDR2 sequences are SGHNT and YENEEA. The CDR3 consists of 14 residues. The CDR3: CASSSGEAGNTIYF. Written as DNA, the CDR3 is TGTGCCAGCAGCTCAGGGGAAGCTGGAAACACCATATATTTT.

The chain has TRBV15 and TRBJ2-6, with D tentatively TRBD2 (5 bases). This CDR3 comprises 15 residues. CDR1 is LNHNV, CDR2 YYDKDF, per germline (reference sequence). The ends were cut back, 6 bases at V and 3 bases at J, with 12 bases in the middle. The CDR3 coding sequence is TGTGCCACCAGTACACGGACTGGTGGGGCCAACGTCCTGACTTTC. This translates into CATSTRTGGANVLTF.

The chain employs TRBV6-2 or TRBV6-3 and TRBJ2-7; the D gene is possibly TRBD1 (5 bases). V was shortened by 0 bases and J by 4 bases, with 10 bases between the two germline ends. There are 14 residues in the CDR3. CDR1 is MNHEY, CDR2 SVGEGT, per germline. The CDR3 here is CASSYSQGWYEQYF. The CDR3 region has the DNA TGTGCCAGCAGTTACTCTCAGGGTTGGTACGAGCAGTACTTC.

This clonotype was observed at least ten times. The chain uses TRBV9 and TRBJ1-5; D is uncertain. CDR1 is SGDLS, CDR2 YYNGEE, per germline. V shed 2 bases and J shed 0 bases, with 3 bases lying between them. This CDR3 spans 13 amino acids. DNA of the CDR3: TGTGCCAGCAGCGTGTATAGCAATCAGCCCCAGCATTTT. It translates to CASSVYSNQPQHF. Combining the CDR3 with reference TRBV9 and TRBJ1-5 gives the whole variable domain DSGVTQTPKHLITATGQRVTLRCSPRSGDLSVYWYQQSLDQGLQFLIQYYNGEERAKGNILERFSAQQFPDLHSELNLSSLELGDSALYFCASSVYSNQPQHFGDGTRLSIL.

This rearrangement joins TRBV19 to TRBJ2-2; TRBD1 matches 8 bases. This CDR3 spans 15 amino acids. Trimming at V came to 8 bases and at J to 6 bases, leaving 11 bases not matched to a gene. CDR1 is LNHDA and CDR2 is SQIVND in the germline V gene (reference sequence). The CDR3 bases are TGTGCCAGTTCAGACAGGGGATCGTTGGCCGGGGAGCTGTTTTTT. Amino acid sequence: CASSDRGSLAGELFF.

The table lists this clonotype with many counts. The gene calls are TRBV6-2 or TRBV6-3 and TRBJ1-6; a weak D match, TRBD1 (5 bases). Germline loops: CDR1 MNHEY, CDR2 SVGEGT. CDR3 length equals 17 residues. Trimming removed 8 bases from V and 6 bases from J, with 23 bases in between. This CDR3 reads CASSLNFGGPFNSPLHF. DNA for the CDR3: TGTGCCAGCTCGCTTAACTTCGGGGGACCCTTTAATTCACCCCTCCACTTT.

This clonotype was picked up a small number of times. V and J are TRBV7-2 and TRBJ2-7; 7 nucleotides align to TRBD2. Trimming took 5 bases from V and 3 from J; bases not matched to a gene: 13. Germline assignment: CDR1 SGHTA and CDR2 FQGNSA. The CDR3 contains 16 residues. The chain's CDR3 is CASSHDLGLVGYEQYF. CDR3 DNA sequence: TGTGCCAGCAGCCACGATCTCGGACTAGTAGGCTACGAGCAGTACTTC.

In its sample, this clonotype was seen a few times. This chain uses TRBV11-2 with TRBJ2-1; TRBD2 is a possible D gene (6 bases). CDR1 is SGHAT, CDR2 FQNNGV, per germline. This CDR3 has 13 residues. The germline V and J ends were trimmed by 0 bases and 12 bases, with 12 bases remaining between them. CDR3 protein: CASSLDGLARQFF. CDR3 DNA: TGTGCCAGCAGCTTAGACGGGCTAGCGAGGCAGTTCTTC.

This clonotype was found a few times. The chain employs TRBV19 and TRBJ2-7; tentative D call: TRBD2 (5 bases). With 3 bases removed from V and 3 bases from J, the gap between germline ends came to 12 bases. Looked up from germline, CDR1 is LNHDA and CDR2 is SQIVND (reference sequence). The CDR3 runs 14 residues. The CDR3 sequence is CASSMGVPNYEQYF. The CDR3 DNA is TGTGCCAGTAGTATGGGAGTGCCAAACTACGAGCAGTACTTC.

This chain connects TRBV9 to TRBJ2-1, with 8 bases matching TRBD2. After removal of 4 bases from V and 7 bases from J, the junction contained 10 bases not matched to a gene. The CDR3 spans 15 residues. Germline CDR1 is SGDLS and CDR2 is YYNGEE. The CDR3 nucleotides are TGTGCCAGCAGCTTGCGGACTAGCCCCGGGAATGAGCAGTTCTTC. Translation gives CASSLRTSPGNEQFF.

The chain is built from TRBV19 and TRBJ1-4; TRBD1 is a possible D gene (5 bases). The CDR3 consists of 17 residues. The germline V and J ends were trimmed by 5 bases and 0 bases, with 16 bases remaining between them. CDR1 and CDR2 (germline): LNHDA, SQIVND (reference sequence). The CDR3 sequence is CASSSRRGETTNEKLFF. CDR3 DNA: TGTGCCAGTAGTTCGCGCCGGGGGGAAACAACTAATGAAAAACTGTTTTTT.

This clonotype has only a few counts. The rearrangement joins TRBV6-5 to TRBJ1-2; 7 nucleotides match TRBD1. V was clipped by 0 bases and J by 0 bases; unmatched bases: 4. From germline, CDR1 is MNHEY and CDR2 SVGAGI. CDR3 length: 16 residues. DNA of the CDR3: TGTGCCAGCAGTTACTCAGGAGGGACAGCTAACTATGGCTACACCTTC. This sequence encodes CASSYSGGTANYGYTF.